Shown below are 26 T cell receptor beta chains from a single sample sequenced in a study of vaccination and CD4 T cells after COVID-19. Treatment meaning: 10-day PBMC culture with coronavirus spike peptide pools or control peptides (ViraFEST assay). At the Johns Hopkins FTIC core, DNA taken from cultured CD4+ T cells was sequenced by way of the Oncomine TCR Beta short-read assay. Each CDR3 protein is one row after TCRdb ran MiXCR on the PCR reads. The table shows more than 15,000 distinct CDR3 sequences, with around 40% occurring only once. These receptors' antigens are unknown. The specimen was CD4+ T cells from blood, cultured in vitro. These receptors were collected from a human donor who had recovered from COVID-19.

V usage is TRBV10-3 and J usage is TRBJ2-3; no firm D call. The ends were cut back, 11 bases at V and 3 bases at J, with 15 bases in the middle. CDR1 is ENHRY, CDR2 SYGVKD, per germline. The CDR3 length is 13 residues. The CDR3 sequence: CAAMKTETDTQYF. CDR3 in DNA: TGTGCCGCCATGAAGACTGAGACAGATACGCAGTATTTT.

The chain has TRBV19 and TRBJ2-5, with D possibly matching TRBD2 (6 bases). Germline V gene sequence: CDR1 LNHDA, CDR2 SQIVND (reference sequence). This CDR3 contains 13 residues. V was pared by 5 bases and J by 7 bases, with 14 bases between. Here the CDR3 DNA reads TGTGCCAGTAGTGACGCGGGGTTGGGGACCCAGTACTTC. Its protein is CASSDAGLGTQYF.

The chain is built from TRBV20-1 and TRBJ2-1; no reliable D call. The V and J ends lost 1 base and 5 bases respectively, with 9 bases between them. The germline V gene has CDR1 DFQATT and CDR2 SNEGSKA (reference sequence). The CDR3 is 13 residues long. The DNA of the CDR3 is TGCAGTGCTAGAGCCGACCCTGACAATGAGCAGTTCTTC. This translates into CSARADPDNEQFF.

This chain joins TRBV20-1 and TRBJ2-3; 12 bases line up with TRBD2. V shed 5 bases, J shed 5 bases, and the junction held 14 bases outside the gene matches. Germline assignment: CDR1 DFQATT and CDR2 SNEGSKA (reference sequence). CDR3 length: 17 residues. CDR3 in amino acids: CSASSPGTSGFRDTQYF. The CDR3 coding sequence is TGCAGTGCTTCGTCACCCGGGACTAGCGGGTTCAGAGATACGCAGTATTTT.

DNA of the CDR3: TGTGCCAGCAGCCAAGTCTTCCGGAGCCCCTCCTATGGCTACACCTTC. Translation gives CASSQVFRSPSYGYTF. This chain connects TRBV3-1 to TRBJ1-2; unclear D gene. Germline-derived CDR1 and CDR2 are LGHDT and YNNKEL (reference sequence). V lost 1 base and J lost 4, with 16 bases in between. The CDR3 has 16 amino acids.

CDR3 DNA: TGCGCCAGCAGCCAAGATCGGGGTGGGGAGCTGTTTTTT. It translates to CASSQDRGGELFF. The chain couples TRBV4-1 to TRBJ2-2; possibly TRBD2 for D (5 bases). CDR1 is MGHRA, CDR2 YSYEKL, per germline. Trimming stripped 0 bases from V and 8 bases from J, with 7 bases between. CDR3 size: 13 residues.

This clonotype was observed a few times. The CDR3 bases are TGTGCCACCAGTGATGGACGTAGCAATCAGCCCCAGCATTTT. Translating it yields CATSDGRSNQPQHF. V is TRBV24-1 and J is TRBJ1-5, with D uncertain. The CDR3 loop spans 14 amino acids. Germline V gene data show CDR1 as KGHDR and CDR2 as SFDVKD. The V gene lost 3 bases and the J gene lost 0 bases, with 5 bases spanning the gap.

The CDR3: CASSAGGGSSYEQYF. CDR3 bases: TGTGCCAGCAGCGCGGGCGGGGGGTCCTCCTACGAGCAGTACTTC. The chain links TRBV5-5 to TRBJ2-7; 8 nucleotides align to TRBD2. Germline-derived CDR1 and CDR2 are SGHKS and YYEKEE (reference sequence). CDR3 size: 15 residues. The V segment lost 4 bases and the J segment 0 bases; nucleotides outside the gene matches: 6.

The rearrangement links TRBV20-1 to TRBJ1-6; TRBD1 matches at 7 bases. The length of the CDR3 is 19 residues. V gave up 0 bases and J gave up 8 bases; unmatched junction bases: 19. The germline CDR1 and CDR2 sequences are DFQATT and SNEGSKA (reference sequence). The CDR3 spells CSARERRQGLLGPDSPLHF. The DNA for the CDR3 is TGCAGTGCTAGAGAGCGTCGACAGGGACTTTTGGGCCCCGATTCACCCCTCCACTTT.

The V and J genes are TRBV6-1 and TRBJ1-3; D call uncertain. Trimming took 1 base from V and 4 from J, leaving 14 bases between them. Germline lookup yields CDR1 MNHNS and CDR2 SASEGT. The CDR3 covers 16 residues. The DNA for the CDR3 is TGTGCCAGCAGTGAAGGGCGGAATGCTCTGGGAAACACCATATATTTT. This codes for CASSEGRNALGNTIYF.

V usage is TRBV4-2 and J usage is TRBJ1-1; no reliable D call. This CDR3 is 15 amino acids long. V lost 1 base to trimming and J lost 1 base, with 10 bases between them. Looked up from germline, CDR1 is LGHNA and CDR2 is YNFKEQ. CDR3 protein: CASSQVNRKNTEAFF. The DNA for the CDR3 is TGTGCCAGCAGCCAAGTCAACCGAAAGAACACTGAAGCTTTCTTT.

Concerning this clonotype: The junction does not match germline at one end; this may be a read error. The chain employs TRBV5-4 and TRBJ1-1, with D possibly being TRBD1 (5 bases). Germline V gives CDR1 SGHNT, CDR2 YYREEE (reference sequence). The CDR3 spans 15 residues. Written as DNA, the CDR3 is TGTGCCAGCAGCTTGAGCGGGGCGATGAAGACTGAAGCTTTCTTT. Residues: CASSLSGAMKTEAFF.

This rearrangement joins TRBV18 to TRBJ2-5; D is undetermined. CDR1 and CDR2 from the germline V gene are KGHSH and LQKENI. The CDR3 consists of 16 residues. The V and J ends lost 0 bases and 4 bases respectively, with 15 bases between them. CDR3 sequence (DNA): TGTGCCAGCTCACCACCGAACAGCCTGGGGTCAGAGACCCAGTACTTC. Its protein product is CASSPPNSLGSETQYF. Together with reference TRBV18 and TRBJ2-5, the CDR3 gives the full variable domain: NAGVMQNPRHLVRRRGQEARLRCSPMKGHSHVYWYRQLPEEGLKFMVYLQKENIIDESGMPKERFSAEFPKEGPSILRIQQVVRGDSAAYFCASSPPNSLGSETQYFGPGTRLLVL.

This chain links TRBV5-1 with TRBJ2-7; D call uncertain. The CDR3 extends over 14 amino acids. V lost 4 bases and J 0 bases, leaving 11 bases between the germline ends. The V gene's germline CDR1 is SGHRS and CDR2 YFSETQ. The CDR3 region is CASSPVEDSYEQYF. The CDR3, as DNA: TGCGCCAGCAGCCCAGTAGAGGACTCCTACGAGCAGTACTTC.

The gene calls are TRBV2 and TRBJ1-2; 9 bases fit TRBD1. Germline lookup yields CDR1 SNHLY and CDR2 FYNNEI. V was clipped by 2 bases and J by 4 bases; unmatched bases: 8. The CDR3 sequence is 16 residues long. The DNA of the CDR3 is TGTGCCAGCAGTGAAAGGGGACAGGGAAAAGGCTATGGCTACACCTTC. This sequence encodes CASSERGQGKGYGYTF.

This rearrangement joins TRBV30 to TRBJ2-5; D is undetermined. The germline V and J ends were trimmed by 0 bases and 3 bases, with 8 bases remaining between them. CDR1 is GTSNPN, CDR2 SVGIG, per germline (reference sequence). The CDR3 extends over 13 amino acids. The CDR3 coding sequence is TGTGCCTGGAGTGTATTGACCGAAGAGACCCAGTACTTC. Its translation: CAWSVLTEETQYF.

The chain links TRBV18 to TRBJ1-6; 10 bases map to TRBD1. This CDR3 is built from 14 residues. CDR1 KGHSH and CDR2 LQKENI come from the germline V gene. J lost 9 bases, V lost 5 bases, and 4 bases had no gene match. The CDR3 is CASSIGTGVSPLHF. CDR3 sequence (DNA): TGTGCCAGCTCAATCGGGACAGGGGTTTCACCCCTCCACTTT.

This clonotype was seen only a few times. This sequence joins TRBV28 and TRBJ1-1; tentatively, D is TRBD1 (5 bases). Trimming removed 6 bases from V and 11 bases from J, with 16 bases in between. Germline CDR1 is MDHEN and CDR2 is SYDVKM. This CDR3 contains 12 residues. The CDR3 nucleotides read TGTGCCAGCAGGGCAGGGTGGGGGGAGGCTTTCTTT. This sequence encodes CASRAGWGEAFF.

This clonotype was detected only a few times. J is TRBJ1-5 and V is TRBV20-1; no clear D gene. The CDR3 loop spans 12 amino acids. Deletions cut 6 bases from V and 0 bases from J, with 6 bases between. The V gene's germline CDR1 is DFQATT and CDR2 SNEGSKA (reference sequence). CDR3: CSAGRSNQPQHF. DNA of the CDR3: TGCAGTGCCGGGCGTAGCAATCAGCCCCAGCATTTT.

This chain connects TRBV28 to TRBJ1-2, with D uncertain. Per germline, CDR1 MDHEN and CDR2 SYDVKM. This CDR3 is 13 amino acids long. V gave up 1 base and J gave up 7 bases, with 10 bases separating them. The CDR3 loop is CASSLSEQRGYTF. The CDR3 coding sequence is TGTGCCAGCAGTTTATCTGAACAACGTGGCTACACCTTC.

Here the CDR3 reads CASSLYVRTDTQYF. CDR3 nucleotides: TGTGCCAGCAGCTTATACGTAAGGACAGATACGCAGTATTTT. The V call is TRBV7-2, the J call TRBJ2-3, with D uncertain. This CDR3 contains 14 residues. V shed 2 bases and J shed 3 bases, with 9 bases lying between them. Germline V gene data show CDR1 as SGHTA and CDR2 as FQGNSA.

This clonotype came up a few times. This sequence joins TRBV7-2 and TRBJ2-1; 10 nucleotides align to TRBD1. J gave up 6 bases and V 5 bases, and 13 bases lay outside the gene matches. Germline V gives CDR1 SGHTA, CDR2 FQGNSA. This CDR3 spans 17 amino acids. DNA of the CDR3: TGTGCCAGCAGCCCGACAGGGGGCGCCGTCGGGTTCAATGAGCAGTTCTTC. Its translation is CASSPTGGAVGFNEQFF.

This clonotype was picked up a small number of times. The chain combines TRBV6-1 with TRBJ2-3; D is unclear. The CDR3 loop spans 14 amino acids. V lost 0 bases, J lost 5 bases, and 9 bases lay in between. The germline gives CDR1 MNHNS, CDR2 SASEGT. For the CDR3, the DNA is TGTGCCAGCAGTGAAGCGCTAGAAATAGATACGCAGTATTTT. This gives the protein CASSEALEIDTQYF.

This clonotype is labeled medium-sized. The J gene is TRBJ1-5, the V gene TRBV20-1; 8 bases fit TRBD1. The germline CDR1 and CDR2 sequences are DFQATT and SNEGSKA (reference sequence). Trimming at V came to 0 bases and at J to 5 bases, leaving 3 bases not matched to a gene. The CDR3 covers 14 residues. CDR3 DNA: TGCAGTGCTAGAGAGGGACAGGATCATCAGCCCCAGCATTTT. Amino acids: CSAREGQDHQPQHF.

The rearrangement uses TRBV7-9 and TRBJ2-7; 7 bases are shared with TRBD1. Germline V CDR1 and CDR2: SEHNR, FQNEAQ (reference sequence). The CDR3 contains 14 residues. Trimming took 2 bases from V and 5 from J; bases not matched to a gene: 6. As DNA, the CDR3 is TGTGCCAGCAGCTTAAGACAGGGATCGGACGAGCAGTACTTC. It yields the protein CASSLRQGSDEQYF.

DNA for the CDR3: TGTGCCAGCAGCTTGAGGACAGGCTCCTACGAGCAGTACTTC. This sequence encodes CASSLRTGSYEQYF. V usage is TRBV9 and J usage is TRBJ2-7; 7 bases line up with TRBD1. Per the germline V gene, CDR1 is SGDLS and CDR2 is YYNGEE. The CDR3 totals 14 residues. V shed 4 bases, J shed 0 bases, and the junction held 4 bases outside the gene matches.